One sample yielded the 11 T cell receptor beta chains listed below, sequenced in a study of blood T cell repertoires in COVID-19. Repertoires were generated with immunoSEQ multiplex PCR, while TCRdb's copy carries only in-frame clones and drops some. The top ten clones hold around 3.6% of a sample with roughly 280,000 clones, roughly nine tenths of them seen once. Source material: peripheral blood. Every receptor here comes from a man aged 18 to 29 with active or convalescent COVID-19.

The rearrangement uses TRBV13 and TRBJ1-3, with a weak D call TRBD1 (6 bases). V was trimmed by 2 bases and J by 16 bases, leaving 15 bases between them. The germline V gene encodes CDR1 PRHDT and CDR2 FYEKMQ (reference sequence). The length of the CDR3 is 12 residues. The CDR3 DNA reads TGTGCCAGCAGCTTACGGGACAACCACGCGTATTTT. Translated, it gives CASSLRDNHAYF.

This chain connects TRBV11-3 to TRBJ2-7; D is uncertain. V lost 5 bases, J lost 3 bases, and 20 bases lay in between. In germline, CDR1 is SGHNT, CDR2 YENEEA. This CDR3 region has 16 residues. CDR3 coding DNA: TGTGCCAGCAGCCCCCCACTTTCGGTCAATCTCTACGAGCAGTACTTC. Residues: CASSPPLSVNLYEQYF.

In its sample, this clone was seen once. Other DNA sequences of this sample code for an identical CDR3. The CDR3 region has the DNA TGTGCCAGCAGCTTAGGGGGCGTCACTGAAGCTTTCTTT. Translated: CASSLGGVTEAFF. V usage is TRBV7-9 and J usage is TRBJ1-1, with D tentatively TRBD1 (5 bases). Per germline, CDR1 SEHNR and CDR2 FQNEAQ (reference sequence). This CDR3 is 13 amino acids long. V lost 1 base and J lost 4, with 7 bases in between.

This sequence joins TRBV6-5 and TRBJ2-7, with a weak D call TRBD1 (7 bases). This CDR3 region has 15 residues. The germline gives CDR1 MNHEY, CDR2 SVGAGI. V lost 0 bases and J lost 6, with 15 bases in between. The CDR3 region has the DNA TGTGCCAGCAGTTACTCACGGACAGGACTATTCGAGCAGTACTTC. Protein: CASSYSRTGLFEQYF.

The rearrangement uses TRBV5-4 and TRBJ1-2; TRBD1 matches at 9 bases. The ends lost 5 bases at V and 7 bases at J; junction bases unmatched: 9. Germline CDR1 SGHNT, CDR2 YYREEE (reference sequence). The CDR3 is 14 amino acids. CDR3 residues: CASSLLGQGGGYTF. CDR3 DNA sequence: TGTGCCAGCAGTCTCCTGGGACAGGGTGGTGGCTACACCTTC.

This sequence joins TRBV14 and TRBJ2-4, with 8 bases lining up with TRBD2. Unmatched junction bases numbered 5, after V lost 4 bases and J lost 3 bases. Germline V gene lookup returns CDR1 SGHDN and CDR2 FVKESK. This CDR3 is 15 amino acids long. The CDR3 nucleotides read TGTGCCAGCAGCCCCCTCACTAGCGGCAAAAACATTCAGTACTTC. It codes for CASSPLTSGKNIQYF.

The chain carries TRBV29-1 and TRBJ2-2, with D possibly TRBD1 on 6 matching bases. Germline CDR1 SQVTM, CDR2 ANQGSEA. CDR3 size: 13 residues. The germline V and J ends were trimmed by 6 bases and 1 base, with 9 bases remaining between them. The DNA for the CDR3 is TGCAGCGTATCGACAGGGAACACCGGGGAGCTGTTTTTT. It yields the protein CSVSTGNTGELFF.

The gene calls are TRBV5-4 and TRBJ1-1; no firm D call. V lost 0 bases and J 1 base, leaving 7 bases between the germline ends. Germline assignment: CDR1 SGHNT and CDR2 YYREEE (reference sequence). The CDR3 length is 14 residues. The CDR3 DNA is TGTGCCAGCAGCTTGGGACTCTCGAACACTGAAGCTTTCTTT. It translates to CASSLGLSNTEAFF.

This chain joins TRBV6-5 and TRBJ1-1; D not certain. Trimming stripped 0 bases from V and 1 base from J, with 6 bases between. This CDR3 spans 14 amino acids. Germline-derived CDR1 and CDR2 are MNHEY and SVGAGI. CDR3 sequence reads: CASSYSRSNTEAFF. CDR3 nucleotides: TGTGCCAGCAGTTACTCGAGGTCGAACACTGAAGCTTTCTTT.

The chain is built from TRBV7-9 and TRBJ2-5, with 10 bases aligning to TRBD1. The CDR3 is 14 residues long. Losses at the gene ends were 5 bases for V and 5 bases for J; bases not matched to a gene: 5. Germline lookup yields CDR1 SEHNR and CDR2 FQNEAQ (reference sequence). The CDR3 spells CASSTGQGLETQYF. Written as DNA, the CDR3 is TGTGCCAGCAGCACGGGACAGGGGTTGGAGACCCAGTACTTC. The entire variable domain, with the rest obtained from reference TRBV7-9 and TRBJ2-5, is as follows: DTGVSQNPRHKITKRGQNVTFRCDPISEHNRLYWYRQTLGQGPEFLTYFQNEAQLEKSRLLSDRFSAERPKGSFSTLEIQRTEQGDSAMYLCASSTGQGLETQYFGPGTRLLVL.

V usage is TRBV9 and J usage is TRBJ1-2; D perhaps matches TRBD1 (5 bases). Trimming shortened V by 0 bases and J by 9 bases, and 12 bases separated the two germline ends. Looked up from germline, CDR1 is SGDLS and CDR2 is YYNGEE. The CDR3 loop spans 13 amino acids. Written as DNA, the CDR3 is TGTGCCAGCAGCGTAGGAAAAGGGGCGCGCTACACCTTC. Amino acid sequence: CASSVGKGARYTF.